Listed here are 25 T cell receptor beta chains from one sample, sequenced in a study of siplizumab effects on memory and regulatory T cells (dated by TCRdb to between 2019 and 2020). Libraries were constructed by the immunoSEQ multiplex PCR assay. What TCRdb holds here is the immuneACCESS table cut down to in-frame rearrangements. Part of the clones is not present; checked against another copy, under half of the missing clones reflect an unresolved V gene, and the others are unexplained. Recorded for this sample are over 85,000 clones; 90% to 95% of them occurred a single time. The ten largest clones take up around 0.3% of the sample. Sequenced: non-Treg CD4+ T cells sorted from blood. Taken with the paper, the label for cell subset or site translates to: FACS-sorted unstimulated CD4+ non-regulatory T cells. These receptors all stem from a human donor in good health.

The chain uses TRBV4-3 and TRBJ2-1; D is ambiguous. The germline V gene encodes CDR1 LGHNA and CDR2 YSLEER. The CDR3 contains 13 residues. Trimming took off 5 bases at V and 6 bases at J, with 11 bases between the two ends. The CDR3 DNA is TGCGCCAGCAGCTGGCGACACCTCAATGAGCAGTTCTTC. It translates to CASSWRHLNEQFF.

V and J are TRBV27 and TRBJ1-2; 7 bases are a match to TRBD1. The CDR3 loop spans 15 amino acids. V was clipped by 9 bases and J by 3 bases; unmatched bases: 13. Germline V gene sequence: CDR1 MNHEY, CDR2 SMNVEV (reference sequence). Here the CDR3 reads CASRGLAGGHYGYTF. Written as DNA, the CDR3 is TGTGCCAGTAGGGGGTTGGCAGGGGGACACTATGGCTACACCTTC.

This clone was counted a single time. The chain uses TRBV7-8 and TRBJ2-3; TRBD2 matches 8 bases. This CDR3 has 15 amino acids. With V trimmed by 5 bases and J by 4 bases, 8 bases remained unmatched. Germline-derived CDR1 and CDR2 are SGHVS and FQNEAQ. The CDR3 sequence: CASSLLGGRSDTQYF. For the CDR3, the DNA is TGTGCCAGCAGCCTCTTGGGCGGGAGGTCAGATACGCAGTATTTT.

This clone was seen just once. The chain employs TRBV10-3 and TRBJ1-4; D gene unclear. V lost 6 bases and J 5 bases, leaving 10 bases between the germline ends. CDR3 length: 13 amino acids. CDR1 and CDR2 (germline): ENHRY, SYGVKD. The CDR3 sequence is CAIRSSYNEKLFF. The CDR3 nucleotides read TGTGCCATCAGAAGCTCCTACAATGAAAAACTGTTTTTT.

The chain has TRBV29-1 and TRBJ2-1; D is ambiguous. The V end was cut by 3 bases, the J end by 0 bases, with 12 bases between. Germline V gives CDR1 SQVTM, CDR2 ANQGSEA. The CDR3 is made up of 15 amino acids. The CDR3 DNA reads TGCAGCGTTGAGTCCAGCCCCAGCTCCTACAATGAGCAGTTCTTC. It specifies CSVESSPSSYNEQFF.

This clone was observed once. The rearrangement joins TRBV7-2 to TRBJ2-7, with D uncertain. Germline CDR1 and CDR2: SGHTA and FQGNSA. CDR3 size: 15 residues. Trimming took 5 bases from V and 0 from J, leaving 14 bases between them. CDR3 residues: CASSPHLASSYEQYF. CDR3 bases: TGTGCCAGCAGCCCGCACCTCGCCAGCTCCTACGAGCAGTACTTC.

The chain has TRBV6-1 and TRBJ2-1; the match to TRBD2 covers 7 bases. This CDR3 region has 14 residues. From germline, CDR1 is MNHNS and CDR2 SASEGT. Trimming cost V 5 bases and J 3 bases; bases outside gene matches: 4. The CDR3 DNA is TGTGCCAGCAGTTCTCTAGCGGACTACAATGAGCAGTTCTTC. It specifies CASSSLADYNEQFF.

V gene TRBV27 combines with J gene TRBJ2-5; a possible D gene is TRBD2 (7 bases). Deletions cut 8 bases from V and 1 base from J, with 17 bases between. This CDR3 spans 15 amino acids. In germline, CDR1 is MNHEY, CDR2 SMNVEV (reference sequence). CDR3 nucleotide sequence: TGTGCCAGCGCCCTAGGGGGGGTGAGCCAAGAGACCCAGTACTTC. Translation gives CASALGGVSQETQYF.

The chain couples TRBV5-4 to TRBJ2-5; 10 bases fit TRBD2. CDR3 length equals 17 residues. CDR1 is SGHNT and CDR2 is YYREEE in the germline V gene (reference sequence). CDR3 sequence: CAFLLGGPSGSRETQYF. CDR3 sequence (DNA): TGTGCTTTTTTATTGGGGGGGCCTAGCGGGAGTAGAGAGACCCAGTACTTC.

This chain uses TRBV10-3 with TRBJ2-5; 8 nucleotides agree with TRBD1. The DNA end favors TRBJ2-7, so the J call may be wrong. The CDR3 length is 14 residues. Germline V lookup: CDR1 ENHRY, CDR2 SYGVKD. The CDR3 DNA follows: TGTGCCATCAGGGAAACAGGGGGAGGCGGCGAGCAGTACTTC. Protein product: CAIRETGGGGEQYF.

V is TRBV7-8 and J is TRBJ2-7; weak D call: TRBD2 (6 bases). CDR3 length: 13 amino acids. Germline-derived CDR1 and CDR2 are SGHVS and FQNEAQ. Trimming took off 5 bases at V and 1 base at J, with 9 bases between the two ends. CDR3 nucleotides: TGTGCCAGCAGCCCGACTAGATCCTACGAGCAGTACTTC. This gives the protein CASSPTRSYEQYF.

This clone is a singleton in its sample. This chain uses TRBV2 with TRBJ1-4; 7 nucleotides align to TRBD1. Germline CDR1 is SNHLY and CDR2 is FYNNEI. CDR3 length: 15 residues. V lost 0 bases and J lost 12; bases outside the gene matches: 10. The CDR3 nucleotides are TGTGCCAGCAGTGAAGCGGGGACAGCGCTGAGGGAACTGTTTTTT. This encodes CASSEAGTALRELFF.

This sequence joins TRBV27 and TRBJ2-1, with TRBD2 matching over 9 bases. CDR3 length equals 17 residues. Trimming cost V 5 bases and J 6 bases; bases outside gene matches: 14. CDR1 is MNHEY and CDR2 is SMNVEV in the germline V gene (reference sequence). The CDR3 is CASSRLAGTSSVNEQFF. The CDR3, as DNA: TGTGCCAGCAGTAGGCTAGCGGGAACCTCCTCAGTCAATGAGCAGTTCTTC.

The genes are TRBV5-1 and TRBJ2-7; TRBD1 matches at 9 bases. This CDR3 is 17 amino acids long. J lost 3 bases, V lost 0 bases, and 10 bases had no gene match. From germline, CDR1 is SGHRS and CDR2 YFSETQ. In nucleotides, the CDR3 is TGCGCCAGCAGCTTGGCCTTACAGGGGGCGAATAACTACGAGCAGTACTTC. This gives the protein CASSLALQGANNYEQYF.

This clone was recorded once. The J gene is TRBJ2-7, the V gene TRBV7-6, with D perhaps matching TRBD1 (6 bases). Between the trimmed V and J ends, which lost 1 base and 3 bases, there was a span of 13 bases. CDR1 SGHVS and CDR2 FNYEAQ come from the germline V gene. The CDR3 is 15 residues long. The CDR3 DNA is TGTGCCAGCAGCTTAGGGGCAGGGGTTCTCTACGAGCAGTACTTC. This gives the protein CASSLGAGVLYEQYF.

V and J are TRBV5-1 and TRBJ1-1; no clear D. Germline-derived CDR1 and CDR2 are SGHRS and YFSETQ. V was shortened by 0 bases and J by 6 bases, with 9 bases between the two germline ends. The CDR3 spans 13 residues. The CDR3 bases are TGCGCCAGCAGCTTGGTACCTGGGGCTGAAGCTTTCTTT. It translates to CASSLVPGAEAFF.

V is TRBV5-1 and J is TRBJ2-6; D gene uncertain. CDR1 is SGHRS and CDR2 is YFSETQ in the germline V gene. The CDR3 is 14 amino acids. Between the trimmed V and J ends, which lost 4 bases and 1 base, there was a span of 6 bases. Here the CDR3 reads CASSPDSGANVLTF. CDR3 coding DNA: TGCGCCAGCAGCCCAGATTCTGGGGCCAACGTCCTGACTTTC.

The rearrangement links TRBV7-9 to TRBJ1-1; D unresolved. CDR1 is SEHNR and CDR2 is FQNEAQ in the germline V gene (reference sequence). This CDR3 is 14 amino acids long. The V and J ends lost 5 bases and 0 bases respectively, with 10 bases between them. The CDR3, as DNA: TGTGCCAGCAGCACCGACTTCTTGAACACTGAAGCTTTCTTT. The encoded protein is CASSTDFLNTEAFF.

In nucleotides, the CDR3 is TGTGCCAGCAGTTCCCATAGCGGGAGACTGGAAGATACGCAGTATTTT. It specifies CASSSHSGRLEDTQYF. This chain connects TRBV7-2 to TRBJ2-3, with 9 bases that match TRBD2. The germline gives CDR1 SGHTA, CDR2 FQGNSA. The V and J ends lost 6 bases and 5 bases, in that order; junction bases with no gene match: 12. CDR3 length: 16 residues.

The chain is built from TRBV11-2 and TRBJ2-3, with D perhaps matching TRBD1 (6 bases). V lost 1 base to trimming and J lost 1 base, with 9 bases between them. The germline V gene has CDR1 SGHAT and CDR2 FQNNGV. The CDR3 sequence is 15 residues long. The CDR3 nucleotides are TGTGCCAGCAGCTTAGCAGGGGTTGGCACAGATACGCAGTATTTT. Protein: CASSLAGVGTDTQYF.

The chain links TRBV7-9 to TRBJ2-7; no clear D gene. V was pared by 5 bases and J by 3 bases, with 8 bases between. The CDR3 covers 12 residues. Per the germline V gene, CDR1 is SEHNR and CDR2 is FQNEAQ (reference sequence). The CDR3 nucleotides are TGTGCCAGCAGCCAAACAAACTACGAGCAGTACTTC. Translation gives CASSQTNYEQYF.

V gene TRBV6-1 combines with J gene TRBJ2-1; 7 positions agree with TRBD1. Losses at the gene ends were 3 bases for V and 15 bases for J; bases not matched to a gene: 8. The CDR3 runs to 12 residues. Germline lookup yields CDR1 MNHNS and CDR2 SASEGT. CDR3 DNA sequence: TGTGCCAGCAGTGATTACGCGGCAGGGGGGTTCTTC. Encoded protein: CASSDYAAGGFF.

The V gene is TRBV6-1, the J gene TRBJ1-3; TRBD1 agrees at 8 bases. V was clipped by 4 bases and J by 0 bases; unmatched bases: 5. The CDR3 extends over 16 amino acids. Germline V gene data show CDR1 as MNHNS and CDR2 as SASEGT. The CDR3: CASSGHRGISGNTIYF. CDR3 DNA sequence: TGTGCCAGCAGTGGCCACAGGGGGATCTCTGGAAACACCATATATTTT.

The chain employs TRBV27 and TRBJ1-2; unclear D gene. V dropped 5 bases and J dropped 0 bases, with 16 bases sitting between them. CDR1 is MNHEY and CDR2 is SMNVEV in the germline V gene (reference sequence). The CDR3 is 16 amino acids. The CDR3 sequence is CASSPHGDKSNYGYTF. The CDR3 nucleotides are TGTGCCAGCAGTCCTCACGGAGACAAATCTAACTATGGCTACACCTTC.

This chain uses TRBV18 with TRBJ2-7; the match to TRBD2 covers 11 bases. Germline loops: CDR1 KGHSH, CDR2 LQKENI. V lost 1 base, J lost 3 bases, and 5 bases stayed unmatched. CDR3 size: 16 residues. The CDR3 DNA follows: TGTGCCAGCTCACCACGAACTAGCGGGAGCTTCTACGAGCAGTACTTC. Protein: CASSPRTSGSFYEQYF.